This T cell receptor beta chain is from a study of shared clonotypes between healthy human individuals. About this clone: What it binds is unknown.

The study's findings and limits: Shared clonotypes: roughly 4.7% naive CD4, 3.5% to 4% naive CD8, 2.3% memory CD4, approximately 0.37% memory CD8. How much donors shared clonotypes was expected to be affected by sequencing depth.

Produced via immunoSEQ multiplex PCR; TCRdb's table is partial and in-frame only. The table records about 2.1 million clones, about 93% of them present only once. Naive CD8 cells were CD45RO-negative, positively selected for CCR7, excluding terminally differentiated effector memory CD45RA+ cells. J was trimmed by 3 bases and V by 1 base; bases with no gene match: 3. CDR1 and CDR2 from the germline V gene are MNHNY and SVGAGI (reference sequence). The CDR3 runs to 14 residues. This TCR was sampled from a man aged 18 to 29 in good health. Some clones in this sample may be carry-over from other donors' samples. Sequencing was performed on naive CD8+ T cells from PBMCs. This chain joins TRBV6-6 and TRBJ2-7; TRBD2 aligns across 7 bases. The CDR3 bases are TGTGCCAGCAGTTACTTTAGCGGGCGCTACGAGCAGTACTTC. Protein product: CASSYFSGRYEQYF.